The entry below gives a single TCR beta chain sequence along with its context. The antigen is not known. Germline V gives CDR1 SGHTS, CDR2 YDEGEE. J lost 5 bases, V lost 4 bases, and 20 bases had no gene match. The CDR3 has 18 amino acids. These data originate in a study of OX40 agonist ivuxolimab in advanced cancers. Study-wide results and caveats: At 0.1 to 3.0 mg/kg, CD4+ and CD8+ blood T cells expanded clonally by week 6.

The method was immunoSEQ multiplex PCR; TCRdb's version includes in-frame clones alone and lacks a portion of them. This table has about 15,000 clones, 80% to 90% appearing once. The sample was CD4+ or CD8+ T cells sorted from blood, taken in a trial of the OX40 agonist ivuxolimab. This chain uses TRBV5-8 with TRBJ2-7; TRBD1 aligns across 8 bases. This receptor was obtained from an adult with an advanced solid tumor such as melanoma, head and neck, liver or kidney cancer. This CDR3 is CASSPGDRRPVLVDEQYF. The CDR3 coding sequence is TGTGCCAGCAGCCCAGGGGACAGGCGGCCGGTTTTGGTGGACGAGCAGTACTTC.